The next 29 T cell receptor beta chains were all read from a single sample in a study of blood T cell repertoires in COVID-19. TCRdb keeps only in-frame clones here, not all; method: immunoSEQ multiplex PCR. The repertoire has approximately 300,000 clones, 85% of them found once; the top ten carry under 2%. Sample: PBMCs or T cells enriched from blood (not recorded which). The receptor set was obtained from a woman in her twenties or thirties who had been exposed to COVID-19.

V is TRBV6-5 and J is TRBJ1-2; the D is unclear. Germline values: CDR1 MNHEY, CDR2 SVGAGI. V was trimmed by 0 bases and J by 4 bases, leaving 3 bases between them. The CDR3 is 12 residues long. This CDR3 is CASSYSGYGYTF. Written as DNA, the CDR3 is TGTGCCAGCAGTTACTCCGGCTATGGCTACACCTTC.

This clone was recorded once. The CDR3 DNA follows: TGTGCCAGCAGCCATAAGGGGGCCTATGGCTACACCTTC. Encoded protein: CASSHKGAYGYTF. The V gene is TRBV3-1 (or the pseudogene TRBV3-2), the J gene TRBJ1-2, with 7 bases matching TRBD1. The CDR3 loop spans 13 amino acids. The germline gives CDR1 LGHDT, CDR2 YNNKEL (reference sequence). V shed 3 bases and J 4 bases; nucleotides not matched to a gene: 2.

This clone was observed a single time. The chain carries TRBV6-1 and TRBJ1-3; 7 nucleotides align to TRBD1. The V and J ends lost 1 base and 4 bases, in that order; junction bases with no gene match: 10. From germline, CDR1 is MNHNS and CDR2 SASEGT. This CDR3 spans 17 amino acids. The CDR3 bases are TGTGCCAGCAGTGAAGAAGAGGGGGCAAAACCAGGAAACACCATATATTTT. It codes for CASSEEEGAKPGNTIYF.

V gene TRBV7-9 combines with J gene TRBJ2-3; D is undetermined. This CDR3 contains 12 residues. CDR1 and CDR2 from the germline V gene are SEHNR and FQNEAQ (reference sequence). Between the trimmed V and J ends, which lost 10 bases and 2 bases, there was a span of 10 bases. CDR3 region: CANLEITDTQYF. The CDR3 nucleotides read TGTGCCAACCTAGAGATCACAGATACGCAGTATTTT. The whole variable domain, filled in from reference TRBV7-9 and TRBJ2-3, reads DTGVSQNPRHKITKRGQNVTFRCDPISEHNRLYWYRQTLGQGPEFLTYFQNEAQLEKSRLLSDRFSAERPKGSFSTLEIQRTEQGDSAMYLCANLEITDTQYFGPGTRLTVL.

This chain connects TRBV28 to TRBJ1-2, with a tentative D call TRBD1 (5 bases). The CDR3 covers 13 residues. Germline V lookup: CDR1 MDHEN, CDR2 SYDVKM. The V gene lost 3 bases and the J gene lost 1 base, with 6 bases spanning the gap. In DNA form, the CDR3 reads TGTGCCAGCAGTTTCGACAGTAACTATGGCTACACCTTC. It is translated as CASSFDSNYGYTF.

The chain carries TRBV7-9 and TRBJ2-6; TRBD1 aligns across 10 bases. There are 18 residues in the CDR3. The germline V gene encodes CDR1 SEHNR and CDR2 FQNEAQ (reference sequence). The V segment lost 1 base and the J segment 0 bases; nucleotides outside the gene matches: 3. CDR3 sequence (DNA): TGTGCCAGCAGCTTAGGGGACAGGGGATCCTCTGGGGCCAACGTCCTGACTTTC. Amino acids: CASSLGDRGSSGANVLTF.

This clone showed up many times. The chain has TRBV5-1 and TRBJ2-2, with a possible D match to TRBD1 (6 bases). The germline V gene has CDR1 SGHRS and CDR2 YFSETQ. This CDR3 has 16 amino acids. The V and J ends lost 4 bases and 7 bases respectively, with 20 bases between them. CDR3 nucleotide sequence: TGCGCCAGCAGCCCCAGGGCAGGGGCGGGTGGCGGGGAGCTGTTTTTT. It codes for CASSPRAGAGGGELFF.

This clone was found once. In nucleotides, the CDR3 is TGTGCCTGGAGCCAGGGCTTTGGGAATTCACCCCTCCACTTT. Protein: CAWSQGFGNSPLHF. This chain uses TRBV30 with TRBJ1-6; possibly TRBD1 for D (5 bases). The CDR3 has 14 residues. V was shortened by 3 bases and J by 7 bases, with 13 bases between the two germline ends. Germline assignment: CDR1 GTSNPN and CDR2 SVGIG (reference sequence).

The gene calls are TRBV27 and TRBJ1-5, with no clear D. This CDR3 comprises 14 residues. The germline V gene encodes CDR1 MNHEY and CDR2 SMNVEV (reference sequence). V gave up 6 bases and J gave up 2 bases, with 11 bases separating them. The DNA for the CDR3 is TGTGCCAGCAGGATCACGGTGGGCAATCAGCCCCAGCATTTT. This translates into CASRITVGNQPQHF.

The V gene is TRBV19, the J gene TRBJ2-6; tentatively, D is TRBD2 (5 bases). This CDR3 comprises 18 residues. Trimming removed 3 bases from V and 2 bases from J, with 17 bases in between. The germline gives CDR1 LNHDA, CDR2 SQIVND (reference sequence). CDR3 region: CASSISAGFSAGANVLTF. The CDR3 DNA is TGTGCCAGTAGTATTTCCGCAGGCTTTAGCGCTGGGGCCAACGTCCTGACTTTC.

V usage is TRBV19 and J usage is TRBJ1-1; D gene uncertain. With 4 bases removed from V and 4 bases from J, the gap between germline ends came to 10 bases. Germline V CDR1 and CDR2: LNHDA, SQIVND (reference sequence). This CDR3 is 13 amino acids long. The CDR3 sequence is CASSTKLRTEAFF. The CDR3 DNA reads as TGTGCCAGTAGTACTAAGCTTCGCACTGAAGCTTTCTTT.

The chain uses TRBV28 and TRBJ2-7; 11 bases align to TRBD2. The ends lost 6 bases at V and 2 bases at J; junction bases unmatched: 6. Germline V lookup: CDR1 MDHEN, CDR2 SYDVKM. The CDR3 runs 15 residues. CDR3 nucleotide sequence: TGTGCCAGCAGGCCCGGGACTAGCGGCCCCTACGAGCAGTACTTC. It codes for CASRPGTSGPYEQYF.

Comments on this clone: An end of the junction does not agree with germline; a read error may underlie this. This chain uses TRBV13 with TRBJ2-7; 9 bases are a match to TRBD1. The length of the CDR3 is 15 residues. CDR1 and CDR2 (germline): PRHDT, FYEKMQ (reference sequence). CDR3 nucleotides: TGTGCCAGCAGTTTAGCCGGGACAGGGATGCACGAGCAGTACTTC. Translating gives CASSLAGTGMHEQYF.

CDR3 coding DNA: TGTGCCAGCAGTTCACAGGGGGCGCAGGACACTGAAGCTTTCTTT. Translation: CASSSQGAQDTEAFF. V and J are TRBV27 and TRBJ1-1, with 9 bases fitting TRBD1. Germline values: CDR1 MNHEY, CDR2 SMNVEV (reference sequence). The junction had 6 bases not matched to a gene; V was cut back by 4 bases and J by 3 bases. The CDR3 runs 15 residues.

The V gene is TRBV6-6, the J gene TRBJ2-7; 9 bases are shared with TRBD1. V lost 3 bases and J lost 4; bases outside the gene matches: 4. The CDR3 loop spans 14 amino acids. CDR1 and CDR2 (germline): MNHNY, SVGAGI (reference sequence). CDR3 in amino acids: CASSYAGQGYEQYF. CDR3 bases: TGTGCCAGCAGTTATGCCGGACAGGGGTACGAGCAGTACTTC.

This chain uses TRBV6-1 with TRBJ2-7, with 7 bases matching TRBD1. Germline assignment: CDR1 MNHNS and CDR2 SASEGT. The CDR3 is 14 residues long. After removal of 3 bases from V and 1 base from J, the junction contained 3 bases not matched to a gene. CDR3 region: CASSDRDRSYEQYF. The CDR3 bases are TGTGCCAGCAGTGATCGGGACAGATCCTACGAGCAGTACTTC.

The chain couples TRBV3-1 (or the pseudogene TRBV3-2) to TRBJ2-7; 11 bases align to TRBD2. Germline-derived CDR1 and CDR2 are LGHDT and YNNKEL (reference sequence). Trimming removed 4 bases from V and 4 bases from J; junction bases left unmatched: 3. CDR3 length: 14 residues. Written as DNA, the CDR3 is TGTGCCAGCAGCCCTAGCGGGGGGTCTTACGAGCAGTACTTC. Translation: CASSPSGGSYEQYF.

This chain links TRBV9 with TRBJ1-3; D gene unclear. Trimming pared 2 bases from V and 0 bases from J, leaving 9 bases between. This CDR3 has 15 amino acids. Germline lookup yields CDR1 SGDLS and CDR2 YYNGEE. The CDR3 loop is CASSVRDISGNTIYF. The DNA for the CDR3 is TGTGCCAGCAGCGTCAGAGACATCTCTGGAAACACCATATATTTT.

This clone was recorded at least ten times. This rearrangement joins TRBV4-1 to TRBJ2-1; TRBD2 matches 15 bases. V was pared by 0 bases and J by 0 bases, with 6 bases of the junction left unmatched. This CDR3 is 20 amino acids long. CDR1 MGHRA and CDR2 YSYEKL come from the germline V gene. As DNA, the CDR3 is TGCGCCAGCAGCCAAGATGGACTAGCGGGGGGGCGGAGCTCCTACAATGAGCAGTTCTTC. Translated, it gives CASSQDGLAGGRSSYNEQFF.

This chain connects TRBV6-1 to TRBJ2-6; tentatively, D is TRBD2 (7 bases). The CDR3 is 17 amino acids. CDR1 MNHNS and CDR2 SASEGT come from the germline V gene. The V gene lost 2 bases and the J gene lost 3 bases, with 14 bases spanning the gap. The CDR3 protein is CASSERFGGLGANVLTF. The CDR3 DNA reads TGTGCCAGCAGTGAACGCTTCGGGGGGCTTGGGGCCAACGTCCTGACTTTC.

The CDR3 loop reads CANLGLAPTYEQYF. The DNA for the CDR3 is TGTGCCAACCTGGGACTAGCGCCTACCTACGAGCAGTACTTC. The chain joins TRBV2 to TRBJ2-7; 10 positions match TRBD2. CDR1 is SNHLY, CDR2 FYNNEI, per germline. V lost 10 bases, J lost 2 bases, and 8 bases stayed unmatched. The CDR3 spans 14 residues.

This clone has a handful of counts. The gene calls are TRBV9 and TRBJ2-2; a possible D gene is TRBD2 (6 bases). V was clipped by 1 base and J by 8 bases, with 9 bases between them. In germline, CDR1 is SGDLS, CDR2 YYNGEE. This CDR3 is 13 amino acids long. The CDR3, as DNA: TGTGCCAGCAGCGTAATCGGGGGAGGGGAGCTGTTTTTT. Translated, it gives CASSVIGGGELFF.

The chain has TRBV28 and TRBJ2-7; TRBD2 is a possible D gene (6 bases). Trimming stripped 7 bases from V and 4 bases from J, with 17 bases between. Germline V gives CDR1 MDHEN, CDR2 SYDVKM. The CDR3 is made up of 14 amino acids. Here the CDR3 DNA reads TGTGCCAGCACCCCCCCGGGCGGGACTTACGAGCAGTACTTC. Encoded protein: CASTPPGGTYEQYF.

This sequence joins TRBV28 and TRBJ1-5, with 8 positions matching TRBD1. Unmatched junction bases numbered 8, after V lost 6 bases and J lost 4 bases. From germline, CDR1 is MDHEN and CDR2 SYDVKM. CDR3 size: 15 residues. CDR3 loop: CASSFADRENQPQHF. The DNA for the CDR3 is TGTGCCAGCAGCTTCGCGGACAGGGAAAATCAGCCCCAGCATTTT.

This chain uses TRBV7-6 with TRBJ2-7; a weak D match, TRBD2 (6 bases). The CDR3 runs to 14 residues. Germline V CDR1 and CDR2: SGHVS, FNYEAQ. The V end lost 5 bases, the J end lost 5 bases, and 16 bases lay between the germline ends. In DNA, the CDR3 is TGTGCCAGCAGCGGCGGGACCCATCAGGACGAGCAGTACTTC. It translates to CASSGGTHQDEQYF.

The chain uses TRBV10-3 and TRBJ1-3; D not resolved. Looked up from germline, CDR1 is ENHRY and CDR2 is SYGVKD. CDR3 length: 14 residues. The V end was cut by 10 bases, the J end by 2 bases, with 15 bases between. CDR3 region: CATLEREAGNTIYF. CDR3 bases: TGTGCCACCCTCGAGAGGGAGGCTGGAAACACCATATATTTT.

The V call is TRBV5-1, the J call TRBJ2-2; tentative D call: TRBD1 (5 bases). The CDR3 has 15 residues. Trimming cost V 0 bases and J 5 bases, with 11 bases left between them. Germline V lookup: CDR1 SGHRS, CDR2 YFSETQ. CDR3: CASSLADSQTGELFF. The CDR3 nucleotides read TGCGCCAGCAGCTTGGCTGACAGTCAGACCGGGGAGCTGTTTTTT.

The chain carries TRBV29-1 and TRBJ1-3, with unresolved D. The CDR3 extends over 11 amino acids. Germline loops: CDR1 SQVTM, CDR2 ANQGSEA. V was pared by 7 bases and J by 4 bases, with 8 bases between. The DNA of the CDR3 is TGCAGCGCTCGGGAAGGAAACACCATATATTTT. Its protein is CSAREGNTIYF.

This clone appeared a few times. J is TRBJ1-6 and V is TRBV12-5; the D is unclear. V dropped 1 base and J dropped 0 bases, with 4 bases sitting between them. In germline, CDR1 is LGHNT, CDR2 FRNRAP. The CDR3 has 15 amino acids. CDR3: CASGLGSSYNSPLHF. CDR3 DNA: TGTGCTAGTGGTTTGGGTAGCTCCTATAATTCACCCCTCCACTTT.